The rows below give T cell receptor beta chains drawn from one sample of a study of T cell responses to AZD1222 COVID-19 vaccine. The repertoire was sequenced with immunoSEQ multiplex PCR; TCRdb's copy has only in-frame clones and lacks some. The sample contains around 120,000 clones, 70% to 90% of which appear only once. Here the sequenced sample was peripheral blood, taken on day 0 of AZD1222 vaccination. The receptors were sampled from an adult in good health. The CDR3 runs from the conserved cysteine through the conserved F or W. The D gene is left open where the match is weak. Clone sizes are given selectively: once, few, many, or a class where the clone is expanded.

D gene,clone size,J gene,V gene,CDR3 protein,CDR3 DNA
NA,NA,TRBJ1-1,TRBV6-1,CASKGGLFEAFF,TGTGCCAGCAAAGGGGGGTTGTTTGAAGCTTTCTTT
TRBD1,NA,TRBJ2-1,TRBV19,CASSSWTGGPVVQFF,TGTGCCAGTAGTTCCTGGACAGGGGGGCCAGTGGTGCAGTTCTTC
NA,few,TRBJ2-2,TRBV25-1,CASSEVANTGELFF,TGTGCCAGCAGTGAAGTGGCAAATACCGGGGAGCTGTTTTTT
NA,NA,TRBJ1-3,TRBV9,CASSTTMAGPGNTIYF,TGTGCCAGCAGCACCACGATGGCGGGTCCTGGAAACACCATATATTTT
TRBD2,NA,TRBJ2-1,TRBV19,CASSKVAGGHSEQFF,TGTGCCAGTAGTAAAGTAGCGGGGGGGCATAGTGAGCAGTTCTTC
NA,once,TRBJ1-6,TRBV9,CASSVYNSPLHF,TGTGCCAGCAGCGTCTATAATTCACCCCTCCACTTT
NA,once,TRBJ1-2,TRBV5-1,CASSPRGQGADGYTF,TGCGCCAGCAGCCCCAGAGGCCAGGGCGCCGATGGCTACACCTTC
TRBD2,NA,TRBJ2-1,TRBV5-1,CASSSLSGRDNEQFF,TGCGCCAGCAGCTCACTCAGCGGGAGAGACAATGAGCAGTTCTTC
TRBD1,NA,TRBJ1-2,TRBV4-1,CASSHNQGDYGYTF,TGCGCCAGCAGCCACAATCAGGGGGACTATGGCTACACCTTC
TRBD1,NA,TRBJ1-4,TRBV12-3/TRBV12-4,CASTLGQGSVFF,TGTGCCAGCACCCTCGGACAGGGATCGGTGTTTTTT
NA,NA,TRBJ1-3,TRBV5-1,CASSLASSGNTIYF,TGCGCCAGCAGCTTGGCCTCAAGTGGAAACACCATATATTTT
TRBD2,NA,TRBJ2-1,TRBV7-9,CASRGWASGGPLHNEQFF,TGTGCCAGCAGGGGTTGGGCTAGCGGGGGGCCACTACACAATGAGCAGTTCTTC
NA,NA,TRBJ1-1,TRBV5-1,CASSLTSGSAFF,TGCGCCAGCAGCTTGACAAGCGGGAGTGCTTTCTTT
NA,NA,TRBJ1-2,TRBV5-1,CASSLVGGVGGYGYTF,TGCGCCAGCAGCCTCGTCGGTGGGGTCGGTGGCTATGGCTACACCTTC
NA,NA,TRBJ1-1,TRBV7-9,CASNMPINTEAFF,TGTGCCAGCAATATGCCAATAAACACTGAAGCTTTCTTT
NA,NA,TRBJ1-5,TRBV14,CASSQVTRGSNQPQHF,TGTGCCAGCAGCCAAGTCACCAGGGGTAGCAATCAGCCCCAGCATTTT
TRBD2,NA,TRBJ2-3,TRBV4-2,CASSQSFASGGGDTQYF,TGTGCCAGCAGCCAAAGTTTTGCTAGCGGGGGAGGAGATACGCAGTATTTT
NA,NA,TRBJ1-1,TRBV6-6,CASSYLAENTEAFF,TGTGCCAGCAGTTACCTGGCAGAGAACACTGAAGCTTTCTTT
NA,NA,TRBJ1-6,TRBV27,CASSPLDTYSPLHF,TGTGCCAGCAGTCCTTTGGACACGTATTCACCCCTCCACTTT
NA,NA,TRBJ1-5,TRBV10-3,CAISESGQGSPQHF,TGTGCCATCAGTGAGTCAGGTCAGGGCTCGCCCCAGCATTTT
TRBD1,NA,TRBJ2-5,TRBV9,CASSAGPTGGRETQYF,TGTGCCAGCAGCGCCGGACCCACAGGGGGTCGGGAGACCCAGTACTTC
TRBD1,NA,TRBJ2-1,TRBV19,CASSGSHRRTGIGNEQFF,TGTGCCAGTAGTGGTTCCCACCGGAGGACAGGGATAGGCAATGAGCAGTTCTTC
NA,once,TRBJ2-5,TRBV5-1,CASSLYRAEGETQYF,TGCGCCAGCAGCTTGTACAGGGCGGAGGGGGAGACCCAGTACTTC
NA,NA,TRBJ1-1,TRBV9,CASSVLGDTEAFF,TGTGCCAGCAGCGTGCTGGGGGACACTGAAGCTTTCTTT
NA,NA,TRBJ1-6,TRBV11-1,CASSLRLDQRDSPLHF,TGTGCCAGCAGCTTAAGGCTGGACCAGAGGGATTCACCCCTCCACTTT
TRBD1,NA,TRBJ2-1,TRBV28,CASTPTQGAREQFF,TGTGCCAGTACCCCCACCCAGGGGGCGCGGGAGCAGTTCTTC
TRBD1,NA,TRBJ1-4,TRBV18,CASSPPTGLNEKLFF,TGTGCCAGCTCACCACCGACAGGGCTTAATGAAAAACTGTTTTTT
NA,NA,TRBJ1-5,TRBV6-1,CASSDRGQPQHF,TGTGCCAGCAGTGACAGGGGACAGCCCCAGCATTTT
NA,NA,TRBJ1-3,TRBV18,CASSSKREYGNTIYF,TGTGCCAGCTCATCTAAGCGGGAGTACGGAAACACCATATATTTT
NA,NA,TRBJ2-1,TRBV7-6,CASSPWKDPVNEQFF,TGTGCCAGCAGCCCCTGGAAGGACCCGGTAAATGAGCAGTTCTTC
NA,NA,TRBJ2-7,TRBV4-2,CASSPVAAYEQYF,TGTGCCAGCAGCCCGGTAGCGGCCTACGAGCAGTACTTC
NA,NA,TRBJ1-3,TRBV28,CASTNAAGGGSGNTIYF,TGTGCCAGCACCAATGCGGCGGGAGGGGGCTCTGGAAACACCATATATTTT
TRBD1,NA,TRBJ1-2,TRBV6-6,CASTRGQGGYTF,TGTGCCAGCACTCGGGGACAGGGAGGCTACACCTTC
NA,NA,TRBJ2-5,TRBV27,CASTSRGRLPKETQYF,TGTGCCAGCACATCGCGGGGGCGACTCCCAAAAGAGACCCAGTACTTC
NA,NA,TRBJ1-4,TRBV19,CASSLGPGEKLFF,TGTGCCAGCTCCTTAGGGCCTGGTGAAAAACTGTTTTTT
TRBD2,once,TRBJ2-3,TRBV7-3,CASSSEGAGRADTQYF,TGTGCCAGCAGTTCAGAGGGAGCGGGGCGGGCAGATACGCAGTATTTT
NA,NA,TRBJ2-1,TRBV19,CASSNEGNTYNEQFF,TGTGCCAGTAGCAATGAGGGAAACACCTACAATGAGCAGTTCTTC
TRBD2,NA,TRBJ2-5,TRBV24-1,CATSDYLTSGRETQYF,TGTGCCACCAGTGATTACCTTACTAGCGGGCGAGAGACCCAGTACTTC
NA,NA,TRBJ1-2,TRBV28,CASAPGRRYGYTF,TGTGCCAGCGCACCGGGACGGAGGTATGGCTACACCTTC
TRBD1,once,TRBJ2-2,TRBV5-1,CASSLGPRTGGTGELFF,TGCGCCAGCAGCTTGGGGCCCCGGACAGGGGGAACCGGGGAGCTGTTTTTT
TRBD1,once,TRBJ1-3,TRBV3-1/TRBV3-2,CASAPDRGRGNTIYF,TGTGCCAGCGCCCCGGACAGGGGAAGGGGAAACACCATATATTTT
TRBD2,NA,TRBJ2-3,TRBV6-5,CASSYYGGGVTDTQYF,TGTGCCAGCAGTTACTACGGCGGGGGGGTAACAGATACGCAGTATTTT
NA,NA,TRBJ2-5,TRBV3-1/TRBV3-2,CASGRGATQETQYF,TGTGCCAGCGGCCGGGGGGCCACCCAAGAGACCCAGTACTTC
NA,NA,TRBJ2-3,TRBV24-1,CATSLGGTDTQYF,TGTGCCACCAGTTTAGGTGGCACAGATACGCAGTATTTT
NA,NA,TRBJ2-7,TRBV6-5,CASSYGPTYEQYF,TGTGCCAGCAGTTACGGTCCCACCTACGAGCAGTACTTC
TRBD1,few,TRBJ1-5,TRBV10-3,CAIADRGVQPQHF,TGTGCCATCGCCGACAGGGGGGTTCAGCCCCAGCATTTT
NA,NA,TRBJ1-3,TRBV6-8,CASSYPEVAGGNTIYF,TGTGCCAGCAGTTACCCGGAAGTTGCGGGTGGAAACACCATATATTTT
TRBD1,once,TRBJ1-2,TRBV24-1,CATSEWDRGQYGYTF,TGTGCCACCAGTGAATGGGACAGGGGGCAATATGGCTACACCTTC
NA,once,TRBJ1-5,TRBV29-1,CSAGVGNQPQHF,TGCAGCGCGGGGGTGGGCAATCAGCCCCAGCATTTT
TRBD2,NA,TRBJ2-1,TRBV30,CAWSKGTSGSGDEQFF,TGTGCCTGGAGTAAGGGGACTAGCGGGAGCGGAGATGAGCAGTTCTTC
NA,NA,TRBJ2-4,TRBV6-5,CASTDLAKNIQYF,TGTGCAAGCACGGACCTAGCCAAAAACATTCAGTACTTC
NA,NA,TRBJ2-1,TRBV10-3,CAIRLTWDIGAEQFF,TGTGCCATCAGGCTCACCTGGGACATTGGAGCTGAGCAGTTCTTC
NA,NA,TRBJ2-2,TRBV18,CASSHSQRAGTGELFF,TGTGCCAGCTCACACTCCCAGCGGGCCGGCACCGGGGAGCTGTTTTTT